This entry concerns a single TCR beta chain. This sample is drawn from a study of T cell repertoires in cytomegalovirus infection. Study background: Carrying CMV and the relevant HLA type showed in public TCR beta signatures.

The V end lost 4 bases, the J end lost 1 base, and 10 bases lay between the germline ends. The germline V gene has CDR1 MNHNS and CDR2 SASEGT. This CDR3 contains 15 residues. TCRdb reprocessed the reads via MiXCR and lists one record per CDR3 protein. The table records 310,000 or so distinct CDR3 sequences, roughly a sixth of them present only once. The J gene is TRBJ1-4, the V gene TRBV6-1; D gene uncertain. This receptor was obtained from a human donor in good health (CMV status not recorded). Some clones in this sample may be carry-over from other donors' samples. The sequencing sample was made of PBMCs. CDR3 residues: CASSVTPGTNEKLFF. DNA of the CDR3: TGTGCCAGCAGTGTAACACCTGGAACTAATGAAAAACTGTTTTTT.